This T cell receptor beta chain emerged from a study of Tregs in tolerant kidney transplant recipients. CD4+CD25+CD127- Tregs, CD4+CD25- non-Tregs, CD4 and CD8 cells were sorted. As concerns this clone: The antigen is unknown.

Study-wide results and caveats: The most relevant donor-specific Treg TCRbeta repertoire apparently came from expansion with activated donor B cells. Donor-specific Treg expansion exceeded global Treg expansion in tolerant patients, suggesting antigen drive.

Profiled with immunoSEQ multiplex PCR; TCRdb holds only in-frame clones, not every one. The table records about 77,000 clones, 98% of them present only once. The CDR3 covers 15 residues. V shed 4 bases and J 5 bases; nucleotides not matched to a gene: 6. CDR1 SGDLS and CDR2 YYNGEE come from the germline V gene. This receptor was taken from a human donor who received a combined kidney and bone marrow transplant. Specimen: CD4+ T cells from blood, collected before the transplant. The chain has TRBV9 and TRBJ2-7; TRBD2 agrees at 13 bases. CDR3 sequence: CASSPSGLAGDEQYF. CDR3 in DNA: TGTGCCAGCAGCCCATCAGGACTAGCGGGAGACGAGCAGTACTTC.